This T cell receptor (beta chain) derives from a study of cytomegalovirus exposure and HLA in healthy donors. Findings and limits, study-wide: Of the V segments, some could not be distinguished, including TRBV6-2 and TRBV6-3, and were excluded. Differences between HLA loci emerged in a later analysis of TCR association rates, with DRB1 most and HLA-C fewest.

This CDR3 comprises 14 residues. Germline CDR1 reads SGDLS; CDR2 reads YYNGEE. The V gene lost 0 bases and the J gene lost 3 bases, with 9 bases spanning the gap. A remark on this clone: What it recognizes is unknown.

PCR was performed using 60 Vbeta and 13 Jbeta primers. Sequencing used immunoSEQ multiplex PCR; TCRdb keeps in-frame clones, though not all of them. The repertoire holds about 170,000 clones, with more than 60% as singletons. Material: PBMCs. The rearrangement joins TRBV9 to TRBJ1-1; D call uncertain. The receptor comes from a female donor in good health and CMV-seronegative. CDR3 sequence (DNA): TGTGCCAGCAGCGTAGGGAACAGTTACACTGAAGCTTTCTTT. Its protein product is CASSVGNSYTEAFF. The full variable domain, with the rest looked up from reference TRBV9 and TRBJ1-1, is DSGVTQTPKHLITATGQRVTLRCSPRSGDLSVYWYQQSLDQGLQFLIQYYNGEERAKGNILERFSAQQFPDLHSELNLSSLELGDSALYFCASSVGNSYTEAFFGQGTRLTVV.